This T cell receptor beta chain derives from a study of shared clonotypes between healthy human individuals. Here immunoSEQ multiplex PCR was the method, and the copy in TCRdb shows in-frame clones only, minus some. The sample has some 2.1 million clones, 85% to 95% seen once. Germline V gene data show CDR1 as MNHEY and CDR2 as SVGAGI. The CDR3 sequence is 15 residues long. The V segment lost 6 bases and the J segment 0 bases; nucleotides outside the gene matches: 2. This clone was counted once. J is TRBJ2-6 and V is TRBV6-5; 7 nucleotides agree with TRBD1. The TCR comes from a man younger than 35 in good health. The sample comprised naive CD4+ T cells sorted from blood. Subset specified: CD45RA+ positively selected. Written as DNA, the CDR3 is TGTGCCAGCAGGAGGGACAGCTCTGGGGCCAACGTCCTGACTTTC. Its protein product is CASRRDSSGANVLTF.